The 2 T cell receptor beta chains reported below all come from one sample, sequenced in a study of PD-L1 blockade in urothelial cancer. Time point described: pretreatment peripheral blood. Profiled with immunoSEQ multiplex PCR; TCRdb holds only in-frame clones, not every one. This table has 85,000 to 95,000 clones, nearly 90% appearing once. The specimen comprised PBMCs, sampled around atezolizumab (anti-PD-L1) treatment. Source of these receptors: a man aged 60 to 69 with urothelial cancer.

This chain connects TRBV6-5 to TRBJ2-1; TRBD2 matches 10 bases. V was pared by 5 bases and J by 3 bases, with 4 bases of the junction left unmatched. The CDR3 is 15 amino acids. Germline CDR1 and CDR2: MNHEY and SVGAGI. The CDR3 coding sequence is TGTGCCAGCAGTCTAGCGGGGGAGAACTACAATGAGCAGTTCTTC. Translated: CASSLAGENYNEQFF.

The chain carries TRBV6-1 and TRBJ1-1, with 8 nucleotides matching TRBD1. This CDR3 has 14 residues. V lost 2 bases and J lost 6; bases outside the gene matches: 5. The germline V gene has CDR1 MNHNS and CDR2 SASEGT. The CDR3 nucleotides read TGTGCCAGCAGTGAACATCAGGGGGCCTCTGAAGCTTTCTTT. Protein: CASSEHQGASEAFF.